A single T cell receptor (beta chain) is shown here with its context. Antigen unknown. The entry originates in a study of siplizumab effects on memory and regulatory T cells. Study findings and constraints: The suppressive capacity of proliferating Tregs from siplizumab cultures remained unconfirmed. Siplizumab gave mappable alloreactive CD4+ clones an average Treg-derived fraction of roughly 72%, against 25% to 30% in controls.

TCRdb's table, derived via immunoSEQ multiplex PCR, lists solely in-frame clones and lacks some. Of some 52,000 clones listed, under 98% are singletons. Sequenced unstimulated subsets in a few donor pairs: CD4+ naive, CD4+ memory, CD8+ naive, CD8+ effector memory, CD8+ TEMRA. The sample taken for sequencing was naive CD4+ T cells sorted from blood. The sequence was collected from a human donor in good health.

The CDR3 coding sequence is TGTGCCTGGGGAGGGGGCCGGAACACTGAAGCTTTCTTT. Residues: CAWGGGRNTEAFF. V usage is TRBV30 and J usage is TRBJ1-1, with TRBD1 matching 7 bases. J lost 1 base, V lost 5 bases, and 4 bases had no gene match. Germline V gene sequence: CDR1 GTSNPN, CDR2 SVGIG (reference sequence). The CDR3 runs 13 residues.